This T cell receptor beta chain was identified in a study of beta chain features in type 1 diabetes. Study observations and caveats: Moderate yet significant TCRB CDR3 shortening was seen in Type 1 diabetes patients in all four CD4+ subsets. TCRB repertoires of naive, central memory and Treg cells appeared more similar among patients than among healthy donors.

The CDR3 length is 16 residues. In germline, CDR1 is SEHNR, CDR2 FQNEAQ (reference sequence). With V trimmed by 5 bases and J by 10 bases, 17 bases remained unmatched. Since all of the isolated RNA was reverse transcribed, expressed TCRB transcripts were what got sequenced. Clones were sequenced by immunoSEQ multiplex PCR, and TCRdb holds only the in-frame ones, with some missing. The repertoire holds 500,000 to 800,000 clones, approximately 13% seen once, with more than 0.09% in the top ten. Sorted CD4+ subsets: naive, central memory, regulatory, stem cell-like memory (CD45RO/CCR7/CD25/CD127/CD95/CD27 panel). This clone turned up a few times. Its antigen is undetermined.

This chain links TRBV7-9 with TRBJ1-3; 7 nucleotides match TRBD1. The sequenced material came from naive CD4+ T cells from blood. The TCR comes from a man aged 25 to 40 with type 1 diabetes. CDR3 in DNA: TGTGCCAGCAGCGACACTCCATCGACAGGGACGGGGACCATATATTTT. Translating it yields CASSDTPSTGTGTIYF.